A single sample is the source of the 27 T cell receptor beta chains below, sequenced in a study of blood T cell repertoires in COVID-19 (dated by TCRdb to about 2020). The library was prepared using the immunoSEQ multiplex PCR assay. In its TCRdb copy, this immuneACCESS table keeps in-frame sequences only and misses some clones. Where compared with another copy, unresolved V genes explain less than half of these, and the others have no known cause. In all, the sample holds some 69,000 clones, and over 80% of those were seen once. The ten top clones hold approximately 2.5% of the sample. The sequencing sample was made of peripheral blood. The receptors come from an elderly man with active or convalescent COVID-19.

The table lists this clone with a count of one. The V gene is TRBV30, the J gene TRBJ1-2, with 8 bases lining up with TRBD1. J lost 0 bases, V lost 2 bases, and 11 bases had no gene match. Germline CDR1 is GTSNPN and CDR2 is SVGIG (reference sequence). This CDR3 region has 17 residues. CDR3 region: CAWSTLGQEFTNYGYTF. CDR3 sequence (DNA): TGTGCCTGGAGTACCTTGGGACAGGAATTTACTAACTATGGCTACACCTTC. Together with reference TRBV30 and TRBJ1-2, the CDR3 gives the full variable domain: SQTIHQWPATLVQPVGSPLSLECTVEGTSNPNLYWYRQAAGRGLQLLFYSVGIGQISSEVPQNLSASRPQDRQFILSSKKLLLSDSGFYLCAWSTLGQEFTNYGYTFGSGTRLTVV.

This clone was seen once. V and J are TRBV7-2 and TRBJ1-4, with unresolved D. V dropped 1 base and J dropped 3 bases, with 9 bases sitting between them. Germline V gene data show CDR1 as SGHTA and CDR2 as FQGNSA. The CDR3 has 15 amino acids. The CDR3 nucleotides are TGTGCCAGCAGCTTAGTATCGAGCCCTAATGAAAAACTGTTTTTT. This translates into CASSLVSSPNEKLFF.

J is TRBJ2-7 and V is TRBV5-8, with D unresolved. The CDR3 is made up of 13 amino acids. Trimming took 1 base from V and 6 from J, leaving 11 bases between them. Germline V gene data show CDR1 as SGHTS and CDR2 as YDEGEE. The DNA of the CDR3 is TGTGCCAGCAGCTTGCCCCCATTAGCCGAGCAGTACTTC. Amino acids: CASSLPPLAEQYF. The full variable domain, with the rest looked up from reference TRBV5-8 and TRBJ2-7, is EAGVTQSPTHLIKTRGQQATLRCSPISGHTSVYWYQQALGLGLQFLLWYDEGEERNRGNFPPRFSGRQFPNYSSELNVNALELEDSALYLCASSLPPLAEQYFGPGTRLTVT.

The sample holds one count of this clone. CDR3 nucleotide sequence: TGTGCCAGCAGTTACTCGACATTCCACGAGCAGTACTTC. This sequence encodes CASSYSTFHEQYF. This chain links TRBV6-5 with TRBJ2-7; D not resolved. The length of the CDR3 is 13 residues. Germline lookup yields CDR1 MNHEY and CDR2 SVGAGI. Trimming took off 0 bases at V and 5 bases at J, with 8 bases between the two ends.

The rearrangement links TRBV28 to TRBJ2-5; 7 bases match TRBD2. This CDR3 region has 12 residues. Germline loops: CDR1 MDHEN, CDR2 SYDVKM. The junction had 2 bases not matched to a gene; V was cut back by 8 bases and J by 2 bases. CDR3 loop: CASRGGQETQYF. In DNA, the CDR3 is TGTGCCAGCCGGGGAGGGCAAGAGACCCAGTACTTC.

The chain is built from TRBV5-1 and TRBJ1-6, with TRBD1 matching 9 bases. This CDR3 is built from 15 residues. V lost 6 bases and J lost 9; bases outside the gene matches: 10. CDR1 is SGHRS and CDR2 is YFSETQ in the germline V gene. In DNA, the CDR3 is TGCGCCAGCACCCCTGAGGGGACAGGGTTTTCACCCCTCCACTTT. It yields the protein CASTPEGTGFSPLHF.

The genes are TRBV6-2 or TRBV6-3 and TRBJ2-2; 7 bases fit TRBD1. Germline V CDR1 and CDR2: MNHEY, SVGEGT. V lost 3 bases to trimming and J lost 4 bases; unmatched junction nucleotides: 5. The CDR3 extends over 15 amino acids. The DNA of the CDR3 is TGTGCCAGCAGTTATACAGGGGCGGGCACCGGGGAGCTGTTTTTT. It specifies CASSYTGAGTGELFF.

The chain has TRBV29-1 and TRBJ2-3; D gene unclear. Trimming removed 4 bases from V and 6 bases from J, with 8 bases in between. The CDR3 covers 11 residues. Germline loops: CDR1 SQVTM, CDR2 ANQGSEA. In DNA form, the CDR3 reads TGCAGCGTTGTGCCCGAGGATACGCAGTATTTT. It encodes CSVVPEDTQYF.

The J gene is TRBJ1-4, the V gene TRBV7-9, with a weak D call TRBD1 (6 bases). The ends were cut back, 5 bases at V and 3 bases at J, with 13 bases in the middle. There are 15 residues in the CDR3. Germline V gene lookup returns CDR1 SEHNR and CDR2 FQNEAQ (reference sequence). DNA of the CDR3: TGTGCCAGCAGCGCAACAGGGTTAGCTAATGAAAAACTGTTTTTT. Protein: CASSATGLANEKLFF.

This clone was picked up one time. The V gene is TRBV12-3 or TRBV12-4, the J gene TRBJ1-4, with D possibly being TRBD1 (5 bases). The CDR3 totals 11 residues. The DNA of the CDR3 is TGTGCTTGTGCCCAGGGCGAAAAACTGTTTTTT. It specifies CACAQGEKLFF.

The V and J genes are TRBV7-9 and TRBJ2-3, with TRBD1 as a possible D gene (5 bases). CDR3 size: 15 residues. Trimming shortened V by 2 bases and J by 2 bases, and 11 bases separated the two germline ends. Germline V CDR1 and CDR2: SEHNR, FQNEAQ (reference sequence). CDR3 DNA sequence: TGTGCCAGCAGCTTAAGACAGCTTTACACAGATACGCAGTATTTT. Protein product: CASSLRQLYTDTQYF.

This chain joins TRBV19 and TRBJ1-2; maybe TRBD1 (6 bases). The CDR3 runs 13 residues. Looked up from germline, CDR1 is LNHDA and CDR2 is SQIVND (reference sequence). Deletions cut 7 bases from V and 5 bases from J, with 14 bases between. CDR3 sequence reads: CASTYRAGYGYTF. In DNA, the CDR3 is TGTGCCAGTACCTACAGGGCCGGTTATGGCTACACCTTC.

This clone is a singleton in its sample. V and J are TRBV5-1 and TRBJ1-2; 8 nucleotides agree with TRBD1. This CDR3 has 15 amino acids. Per the germline V gene, CDR1 is SGHRS and CDR2 is YFSETQ. The ends lost 2 bases at V and 0 bases at J; junction bases unmatched: 3. CDR3 nucleotides: TGCGCCAGCAGCTTAGACAGGGGAGCTAACTATGGCTACACCTTC. This codes for CASSLDRGANYGYTF.

The chain employs TRBV7-9 and TRBJ2-2, with D possibly TRBD2 on 5 matching bases. This CDR3 spans 12 amino acids. Germline lookup yields CDR1 SEHNR and CDR2 FQNEAQ (reference sequence). Between the trimmed V and J ends, which lost 6 bases and 5 bases, there was a span of 7 bases. The CDR3 DNA reads as TGTGCCAGCAGACGAGGGACCGGGGAGCTGTTTTTT. Translating it yields CASRRGTGELFF.

The chain uses TRBV4-1 and TRBJ2-7; TRBD2 matches at 8 bases. The CDR3 consists of 16 residues. Germline V gives CDR1 MGHRA, CDR2 YSYEKL. The V gene end was trimmed by 4 bases and the J gene end by 5 bases; junction bases not matched to a gene: 13. CDR3 nucleotide sequence: TGCGCCAGCAGCCCAGCGGTAGGACTAGCTGGAGACGAGCAGTACTTC. Translated, it gives CASSPAVGLAGDEQYF.

This chain links TRBV6-6 with TRBJ2-1; TRBD1 matches at 12 bases. In germline, CDR1 is MNHNY, CDR2 SVGAGI (reference sequence). The V and J ends lost 5 bases and 9 bases, in that order; junction bases with no gene match: 11. The CDR3 spans 16 residues. DNA for the CDR3: TGTGCCAGCAGTCCACCCGGGACAGGGGGCGCGGGTGAGCAGTTCTTC. Residues: CASSPPGTGGAGEQFF.

The chain employs TRBV19 and TRBJ2-3; a weak D match, TRBD1 (6 bases). This CDR3 comprises 16 residues. V was shortened by 6 bases and J by 4 bases, with 20 bases between the two germline ends. Germline CDR1 and CDR2: LNHDA and SQIVND (reference sequence). CDR3 bases: TGTGCCAGTAGCGAAACAGGGATCCCCTCATCAGATACGCAGTATTTT. Protein product: CASSETGIPSSDTQYF.

The CDR3 reads CASSLYGQGVYEQYF. The CDR3 nucleotides are TGTGCCAGCAGCTTGTATGGACAGGGGGTTTACGAGCAGTACTTC. This chain connects TRBV5-6 to TRBJ2-7, with TRBD1 matching 10 bases. Germline CDR1 is SGHDT and CDR2 is YYEEEE. Germline trimming cut 1 base from V and 4 bases from J; bases unmatched to any gene: 5. The CDR3 is 15 amino acids.

This chain joins TRBV28 and TRBJ2-1, with TRBD2 matching over 7 bases. Looked up from germline, CDR1 is MDHEN and CDR2 is SYDVKM. The CDR3 covers 16 residues. V dropped 4 bases and J dropped 6; count of bases not matched to a gene: 12. The CDR3 DNA is TGTGCCAGCAGTTCAATTATACTAGCGAGGGGCAATGAGCAGTTCTTC. Its translation is CASSSIILARGNEQFF.

The rearrangement uses TRBV5-1 and TRBJ2-1, with D perhaps TRBD2 (5 bases). Germline V CDR1 and CDR2: SGHRS, YFSETQ. The V and J ends lost 5 bases and 3 bases respectively, with 6 bases between them. The CDR3 runs 12 residues. The CDR3 nucleotides read TGCGCCAGCAGTCGGGACTACAATGAGCAGTTCTTC. This translates into CASSRDYNEQFF.

The count of this clone is one. This sequence joins TRBV4-1 and TRBJ2-7; 10 bases map to TRBD1. Germline V CDR1 and CDR2: MGHRA, YSYEKL. V dropped 7 bases and J dropped 0; count of bases not matched to a gene: 3. There are 14 residues in the CDR3. In DNA, the CDR3 is TGCGCCAGCAAACGGACAGGGGGCTCCTACGAGCAGTACTTC. Translated, it gives CASKRTGGSYEQYF.

Only a few counts were recorded for this clone. DNA for the CDR3: TGTGCCATCAGTGACCCCGTAGCGGGAGCGGATACGCAGTATTTT. Its translation is CAISDPVAGADTQYF. This sequence joins TRBV10-3 and TRBJ2-3; 9 bases fit TRBD2. V dropped 3 bases and J dropped 6; count of bases not matched to a gene: 7. Germline CDR1 ENHRY, CDR2 SYGVKD. The CDR3 covers 15 residues.

This chain links TRBV7-9 with TRBJ1-6; perhaps TRBD1 as D (5 bases). Trimming cost V 8 bases and J 7 bases, with 12 bases left between them. The CDR3 runs 13 residues. Germline CDR1 SEHNR, CDR2 FQNEAQ (reference sequence). CDR3 amino acids: CASCGADNSPLHF. The CDR3 bases are TGTGCCAGCTGTGGGGCAGACAATTCACCCCTCCACTTT.

V gene TRBV7-2 combines with J gene TRBJ1-4; D gene unclear. The CDR3 is made up of 14 amino acids. Trimming removed 1 base from V and 5 bases from J, with 8 bases in between. Germline V gives CDR1 SGHTA, CDR2 FQGNSA. The CDR3 is CASSLGWQNEKLFF. CDR3 DNA sequence: TGTGCCAGCAGCTTAGGATGGCAGAATGAAAAACTGTTTTTT.

This chain links TRBV15 with TRBJ2-2; 9 bases line up with TRBD1. Germline CDR1 LNHNV, CDR2 YYDKDF (reference sequence). The CDR3 runs 16 residues. The ends lost 8 bases at V and 0 bases at J; junction bases unmatched: 7. For the CDR3, the DNA is TGTGCCACCTTGGGGGGGACAGGGACGAACACCGGGGAGCTGTTTTTT. Amino acids: CATLGGTGTNTGELFF. Full variable domain (missing parts from reference TRBV15 and TRBJ2-2): DAMVIQNPRYQVTQFGKPVTLSCSQTLNHNVMYWYQQKSSQAPKLLFHYYDKDFNNEADTPDNFQSRRPNTSFCFLDIRSPGLGDTAMYLCATLGGTGTNTGELFFGEGSRLTVL.

The rearrangement uses TRBV7-2 and TRBJ2-3; 8 bases are a match to TRBD1. Germline CDR1 and CDR2: SGHTA and FQGNSA. The CDR3 sequence is 16 residues long. With V trimmed by 4 bases and J by 4 bases, 10 bases remained unmatched. CDR3 in amino acids: CASSSYGTGPPDTQYF. The DNA for the CDR3 is TGTGCCAGCAGCTCCTACGGGACAGGCCCCCCAGATACGCAGTATTTT.

The chain joins TRBV4-1 to TRBJ2-3, with 11 bases fitting TRBD2. V was clipped by 1 base and J by 4 bases; unmatched bases: 10. Germline CDR1 MGHRA, CDR2 YSYEKL. The CDR3 is made up of 18 amino acids. The CDR3, as DNA: TGCGCCAGCAGCCAAGGGACACTCCGGACTAGCGGGCCAGATACGCAGTATTTT. Protein sequence: CASSQGTLRTSGPDTQYF.